The 17 T cell receptor beta chains given below trace back to one sample, sequenced in a study of metastatic and nonmetastatic thyroid tumors. TCRdb reprocessed the PCR reads via MiXCR. The table shows about 92,000 clones, with 14% to 15% occurring only once. All patients reached thyroid surgery having received no treatment beforehand. Sequenced sample: blood. The receptors originated from a female donor with papillary thyroid cancer or a benign thyroid nodule (not recorded which). Some clones in this sample may be carry-over from other donors' samples.

This clone was picked up many times. The chain couples TRBV29-1 to TRBJ1-2; D is undetermined. V dropped 4 bases and J dropped 2 bases, with 11 bases sitting between them. Germline CDR1 reads SQVTM; CDR2 reads ANQGSEA. The CDR3 is 13 amino acids. As DNA, the CDR3 is TGCAGCGTTGGGACCCGAGGCAACTATGGCTACACCTTC. Residues: CSVGTRGNYGYTF. The full variable domain, with the rest looked up from reference TRBV29-1 and TRBJ1-2, is SAVISQKPSRDICQRGTSLTIQCQVDSQVTMMFWYRQQPGQSLTLIATANQGSEATYESGFVIDKFPISRPNLTFSTLTVSNMSPEDSSIYLCSVGTRGNYGYTFGSGTRLTVV.

A note on this clone: The germline gene is not matched at one end of the junction; a read error may be the cause. The J gene is TRBJ2-2, the V gene TRBV2; D is perhaps TRBD1 (6 bases). Looked up from germline, CDR1 is SNHLY and CDR2 is FYNNEI. CDR3 length: 19 residues. The CDR3 sequence is CASSELGSTGSKTTAELFF. The CDR3 coding sequence is TGTGCCAGCAGTGAATTGGGATCGACAGGCTCTAAGACCACCGCGGAGCTGTTTTTT.

A note on this clone: A clone one base away is much larger, so this may be a read error. Other DNA sequences of this sample code for an identical CDR3. The chain has TRBV2 and TRBJ1-4, with D tentatively TRBD1 (6 bases). This CDR3 is built from 13 residues. CDR1 is SNHLY and CDR2 is FYNNEI in the germline V gene. V lost 5 bases and J lost 11, with 15 bases in between. This CDR3 reads CASSQQGAEKLFF. DNA for the CDR3: TGTGCCAGCAGTCAACAGGGTGCTGAGAAACTGTTTTTT.

The chain uses TRBV13 and TRBJ2-3; 11 nucleotides match TRBD2. The CDR3 has 19 residues. The germline gives CDR1 PRHDT, CDR2 FYEKMQ (reference sequence). V lost 4 bases, J lost 5 bases, and 17 bases stayed unmatched. The CDR3, as DNA: TGTGCCAGCAGCTCCACTAGCGGGGGCTCCCGTCACACACAAGATACGCAGTATTTT. Translating gives CASSSTSGGSRHTQDTQYF. Complete variable domain (other parts from reference TRBV13 and TRBJ2-3): AAGVIQSPRHLIKEKRETATLKCYPIPRHDTVYWYQQGPGQDPQFLISFYEKMQSDKGSIPDRFSAQQFSDYHSELNMSSLELGDSALYFCASSSTSGGSRHTQDTQYFGPGTRLTVL.

The chain carries TRBV15 and TRBJ1-2, with D maybe TRBD1 (5 bases). The V and J ends lost 1 base and 0 bases respectively, with 9 bases between them. This CDR3 spans 15 amino acids. Germline CDR1 LNHNV, CDR2 YYDKDF (reference sequence). The CDR3 is CATSRAGTANYGYTF. The CDR3 nucleotides read TGTGCCACCAGCAGAGCCGGGACCGCTAACTATGGCTACACCTTC.

A remark on this clone: A clone one base away is much larger, so this may be a read error. The V gene is TRBV7-3, the J gene TRBJ2-2; the D gene could be TRBD1 or TRBD2 (5 bases each). From germline, CDR1 is SGHTA and CDR2 FQGTGA. This CDR3 has 18 amino acids. Trimming removed 5 bases from V and 1 base from J, with 20 bases in between. The CDR3 region has the DNA TGTGCCAGCAGCCACCCCATGAGCTGGGACCAGAACACCGGGGAGCTGTTTTTT. Encoded protein: CASSHPMSWDQNTGELFF.

This clone was seen repeatedly, ten times or more. This chain links TRBV19 with TRBJ2-3; 8 bases fit TRBD2. This CDR3 is built from 15 residues. The germline V gene encodes CDR1 LNHDA and CDR2 SQIVND (reference sequence). Losses at the gene ends were 4 bases for V and 0 bases for J; bases not matched to a gene: 3. The CDR3: CASSNQRGSTDTQYF. Written as DNA, the CDR3 is TGTGCCAGTAGTAATCAGCGGGGGAGCACAGATACGCAGTATTTT.

Ten or more counts support this clone. In DNA form, the CDR3 reads TGTGCCAGCAGTTCCGGACAGGGGATTGGGGACACTGAAGCTTTCTTT. This sequence encodes CASSSGQGIGDTEAFF. The rearrangement joins TRBV6-2 or TRBV6-3 to TRBJ1-1, with TRBD1 identical over 9 bases. The germline CDR1 and CDR2 sequences are MNHEY and SVGEGT. J was trimmed by 3 bases and V by 4 bases; bases with no gene match: 9. The length of the CDR3 is 16 residues.

The sample holds many counts of this clone. This chain links TRBV28 with TRBJ2-5; weak D call: TRBD1 (5 bases). Germline CDR1 and CDR2: MDHEN and SYDVKM. The CDR3 is 14 residues long. Trimming removed 5 bases at V and 2 bases at J, with 12 bases between. CDR3 sequence: CASSGASFQETQYF. The CDR3 region has the DNA TGTGCCAGCAGTGGGGCGTCATTTCAAGAGACCCAGTACTTC.

This clone has at least ten counts. The chain is built from TRBV5-1 and TRBJ2-3; 7 nucleotides align to TRBD1. Germline V lookup: CDR1 SGHRS, CDR2 YFSETQ. J gave up 2 bases and V 0 bases, and 9 bases lay outside the gene matches. This CDR3 contains 17 residues. The CDR3 DNA follows: TGCGCCAGCAGCTTGGGTCGAAGACAGGGCCCCACAGATACGCAGTATTTT. It encodes CASSLGRRQGPTDTQYF.

This clone came up many times. The identical CDR3 is also encoded by other nucleotide sequences in the sample. V usage is TRBV3-1 and J usage is TRBJ1-2, with D maybe TRBD1 (5 bases). CDR1 is LGHDT, CDR2 YNNKEL, per germline (reference sequence). CDR3 length equals 15 residues. Deletions cut 4 bases from V and 5 bases from J, with 17 bases between. CDR3 region: CASSRSTGGGYGYTF. The CDR3 nucleotides read TGTGCCAGCAGCCGATCTACCGGGGGGGGGTATGGCTACACCTTC.

Many counts were recorded for this clone. V is TRBV6-2 or TRBV6-3 and J is TRBJ2-2; 11 positions agree with TRBD2. V dropped 7 bases and J dropped 1; count of bases not matched to a gene: 8. Germline loops: CDR1 MNHEY, CDR2 SVGEGT. The CDR3 is made up of 17 amino acids. DNA of the CDR3: TGTGCCAGCAAAAAACTAGCGGGGGTTATGAACACCGGGGAGCTGTTTTTT. This sequence encodes CASKKLAGVMNTGELFF.

There are many counts of this clone. The chain has TRBV5-1 and TRBJ1-3; D gene ambiguous. The CDR3 is 17 residues long. Trimming cost V 3 bases and J 2 bases, with 18 bases left between them. Germline loops: CDR1 SGHRS, CDR2 YFSETQ. This chain's CDR3 is CASSSSGGRRTGNTIYF. CDR3 bases: TGCGCCAGCAGCTCTAGCGGCGGAAGACGTACTGGAAACACCATATATTTT.

The sample holds a few counts of this clone. At one end, the junction sequence differs from germline, possibly due to a read error. The rearrangement joins TRBV7-9 to TRBJ2-7; no clear D gene. Germline V gene lookup returns CDR1 SEHNR and CDR2 FQNEAQ (reference sequence). The CDR3 contains 13 residues. The CDR3 bases are TGTGCCAGCAGACCCGCCGGGCCCTACGAGAAGTACTTC. The encoded protein is CASRPAGPYEKYF.

Points on this clone: A read error may be the cause here, since a much bigger clone is one base away. Other DNA sequences in the same sample also yield this CDR3. The V call is TRBV5-1, the J call TRBJ2-5; 10 bases line up with TRBD2. The V gene's germline CDR1 is SGHRS and CDR2 YFSETQ. The CDR3 runs to 16 residues. CDR3 loop: CASSLELAGAGETQYF. The CDR3 bases are TGCGCCAGCAGCTTGGAGCTAGCGGGGGCGGGAGAGACACAGTACTTC. Full variable domain (rest looked up from reference TRBV5-1 and TRBJ2-5): KAGVTQTPRYLIKTRGQQVTLSCSPISGHRSVSWYQQTPGQGLQFLFEYFSETQRNKGNFPGRFSGRQFSNSRSEMNVSTLELGDSALYLCASSLELAGAGETQYFGPGTRLLVL.

This clone was observed a single time. This may be a read error, as it is one base from a much larger clone. The sample carries other DNA sequences with the same CDR3. The chain employs TRBV4-2 and TRBJ2-2, with D uncertain. The CDR3 is 14 residues long. CDR1 is LGHNA, CDR2 YNFKEQ, per germline. CDR3 coding DNA: TGTGCCAGCAGCCAAGAGAAGAACACAGGGGAGCTGTTTTTT. Translation: CASSQEKNTGELFF.

Details on this clone: A much larger clone sits a single nucleotide away, making a read error possible. The chain employs TRBV4-2 and TRBJ2-7, with 7 bases that match TRBD2. The CDR3 has 16 residues. Trimming removed 1 base from V and 0 bases from J; junction bases left unmatched: 6. Looked up from germline, CDR1 is LGHNA and CDR2 is YNFKEQ. The CDR3 sequence is CASSQGSGGGSYEQYF. Written as DNA, the CDR3 is TGTGCCAGCAGCCAAGGAAGTGGCGGGGGCTCCTACGAGCAGTACTTC.